Presented here are 27 T cell receptor beta chains from one specimen sequenced in a study of blood T cells in healthy people across ages. For the second PCR, which ran for roughly 7 to 11 cycles, a sample-barcoded 5' primer and a J-beta primer mix were used. TCRdb re-derived calls from the 5' RACE reads in MiXCR, one entry per CDR3 protein. The sample holds around 1,500,000 distinct CDR3 sequences, 28% seen once. Sequencing used blood. These TCRs come from a woman in her 30s in good health.

The V and J genes are TRBV9 and TRBJ2-2; D is undetermined. Germline loops: CDR1 SGDLS, CDR2 YYNGEE. The CDR3 sequence is 13 residues long. Deletions cut 1 base from V and 6 bases from J, with 7 bases between. The CDR3 DNA follows: TGTGCCAGCAGCGTATATTGGTCCGGGGAGCTGTTTTTT. Encoded protein: CASSVYWSGELFF.

The chain employs TRBV7-9 and TRBJ2-7; the D gene is possibly TRBD2 (6 bases). V was pared by 3 bases and J by 2 bases, with 14 bases between. The CDR3 length is 15 residues. Germline V gene data show CDR1 as SEHNR and CDR2 as FQNEAQ (reference sequence). CDR3 residues: CASSFAGGTTYEQYF. The DNA of the CDR3 is TGTGCCAGCAGCTTTGCTGGGGGGACCACCTACGAGCAGTACTTC.

Remarks on this clonotype: No conserved phenylalanine or tryptophan is present at the end of the CDR3, so a read error is the likely explanation. This rearrangement joins TRBV15 to TRBJ2-6; 8 bases fit TRBD1. CDR1 is LNHNV, CDR2 YYDKDF, per germline (reference sequence). Unmatched junction bases numbered 15, after V lost 4 bases and J lost 4 bases. The CDR3 totals 19 residues. CDR3 in amino acids: CATSTPTGERTRGANVLTV. The CDR3, as DNA: TGTGCCACCAGCACACCGACAGGGGAAAGAACTCGCGGGGCCAACGTCCTGACTGTC.

This clonotype was observed at least ten times. The chain is built from TRBV11-2 and TRBJ2-1, with 7 bases aligning to TRBD2. CDR3 size: 15 residues. V lost 5 bases, J lost 4 bases, and 8 bases stayed unmatched. The germline V gene has CDR1 SGHAT and CDR2 FQNNGV. The CDR3 sequence is CASSLQGGDYNEQFF. CDR3 nucleotide sequence: TGTGCCAGCAGCCTCCAGGGAGGGGATTACAATGAGCAGTTCTTC.

This clonotype was counted once. A read error may be the cause here, since a much bigger clone is one base away. V is TRBV2 and J is TRBJ1-1; D is ambiguous. V shed 7 bases and J shed 2 bases, with 11 bases lying between them. Germline loops: CDR1 SNHLY, CDR2 FYNNEI. The CDR3 is 13 residues long. The CDR3 DNA reads TGTGCCAGCAATTGGATGAGAAACACTGAAGCTTTCTTT. Translating it yields CASNWMRNTEAFF.

As to this clonotype: The junction shows a germline mismatch at one end, possibly a read error. This chain links TRBV10-3 with TRBJ2-1; no definite D call. CDR3 length: 17 residues. Germline lookup yields CDR1 ENHRY and CDR2 SYGVKD. The CDR3 region is CAISELALSSSHNEQFF. The CDR3 DNA is TGTGCCATCAGTGAATTGGCTTTGAGTAGCTCCCACAATGAGCAGTTCTTC.

The genes are TRBV29-1 and TRBJ2-7, with D unclear. Trimming removed 6 bases from V and 4 bases from J, with 13 bases in between. The CDR3 totals 12 residues. Germline CDR1 reads SQVTM; CDR2 reads ANQGSEA. CDR3 sequence reads: CSVGPIGYEQYF. In DNA form, the CDR3 reads TGCAGCGTGGGCCCCATTGGGTACGAGCAGTACTTC.

The chain couples TRBV7-6 to TRBJ2-3, with TRBD2 matching 12 bases. V gave up 2 bases and J gave up 6 bases; unmatched junction bases: 6. CDR1 and CDR2 (germline): SGHVS, FNYEAQ. The CDR3 consists of 16 residues. The CDR3 spells CASSLIPTSGSDTQYF. The CDR3 DNA sequence: TGTGCCAGCAGCTTAATACCGACTAGCGGGAGTGATACGCAGTATTTT. The whole variable domain, filled in from reference TRBV7-6 and TRBJ2-3, reads GAGVSQSPRYKVTKRGQDVALRCDPISGHVSLYWYRQALGQGPEFLTYFNYEAQQDKSGLPNDRFSAERPEGSISTLTIQRTEQRDSAMYRCASSLIPTSGSDTQYFGPGTRLTVL.

Concerning this clonotype: A junction end diverges from the germline sequence, so it may reflect a read error. The CDR3 sequence: CASSFSGRAGYDQYF. CDR3 coding DNA: TGTGCCAGCAGCTTTAGCGGGAGGGCCGGCTACGATCAGTACTTC. The chain is built from TRBV7-9 and TRBJ2-7, with 11 nucleotides matching TRBD2. Germline CDR1 reads SEHNR; CDR2 reads FQNEAQ (reference sequence). This CDR3 has 15 residues.

The chain carries TRBV4-3 and TRBJ2-1; 10 bases match TRBD2. The V segment lost 3 bases and the J segment 5 bases; nucleotides outside the gene matches: 7. The CDR3 covers 16 residues. Germline CDR1 is LGHNA and CDR2 is YSLEER. The CDR3 protein is CASSHDLAGADNEQFF. CDR3 DNA sequence: TGCGCCAGCAGCCATGACCTAGCGGGGGCCGACAATGAGCAGTTCTTC.

There are many counts of this clonotype. The chain joins TRBV28 to TRBJ1-3, with no clear D. CDR3 size: 15 residues. Germline-derived CDR1 and CDR2 are MDHEN and SYDVKM. V lost 4 bases to trimming and J lost 0 bases, with 10 bases between them. The CDR3 region is CASSSPTLSGNTIYF. CDR3 coding DNA: TGTGCCAGCAGTTCGCCGACTCTCTCTGGAAACACCATATATTTT.

The J gene is TRBJ1-2, the V gene TRBV3-1, with TRBD1 matching 8 bases. The CDR3 contains 14 residues. With 2 bases clipped from V and 5 bases from J, the junction kept 4 bases outside the gene matches. CDR1 and CDR2 from the germline V gene are LGHDT and YNNKEL (reference sequence). The CDR3, as DNA: TGTGCCAGCAGCCAACCGGGACAGGATTATGGCTACACCTTC. This translates into CASSQPGQDYGYTF.

This chain links TRBV6-2 or TRBV6-3 with TRBJ1-1; no definite D call. CDR1 MNHEY and CDR2 SVGEGT come from the germline V gene. The CDR3 loop spans 11 amino acids. V shed 6 bases and J shed 8 bases, with 10 bases lying between them. In DNA form, the CDR3 reads TGTGCCAGCAGCCACGGTTTAGAAGCTTTCTTT. Protein product: CASSHGLEAFF.

The rearrangement uses TRBV7-2 and TRBJ2-3; D is possibly TRBD2 (6 bases). The CDR3 extends over 15 amino acids. CDR1 and CDR2 (germline): SGHTA, FQGNSA. V shed 5 bases and J shed 1 base, with 13 bases lying between them. The CDR3 loop is CASSAPGLRTDTQYF. CDR3 DNA sequence: TGTGCCAGCAGCGCTCCGGGACTCCGCACAGATACGCAGTATTTT.

This clonotype was detected ten times or more. The CDR3 loop is CASSVDSVAEGGSEQFF. CDR3 nucleotides: TGTGCCAGCAGCGTAGATAGTGTAGCGGAGGGGGGGAGTGAGCAGTTCTTC. This chain uses TRBV9 with TRBJ2-1; D might be TRBD2 (7 bases). Germline V gene lookup returns CDR1 SGDLS and CDR2 YYNGEE. Trimming left V 0 bases short and J 9 bases short, with 22 bases between. This CDR3 spans 17 amino acids. The full variable domain, with the rest looked up from reference TRBV9 and TRBJ2-1, is DSGVTQTPKHLITATGQRVTLRCSPRSGDLSVYWYQQSLDQGLQFLIQYYNGEERAKGNILERFSAQQFPDLHSELNLSSLELGDSALYFCASSVDSVAEGGSEQFFGPGTRLTVL.

This clonotype appeared a few times. The chain couples TRBV6-5 to TRBJ2-3; maybe TRBD2 (6 bases). The CDR3 length is 15 residues. Germline V gene sequence: CDR1 MNHEY, CDR2 SVGAGI. Trimming shortened V by 0 bases and J by 1 base, and 8 bases separated the two germline ends. CDR3 amino acids: CASSYSGLRTDTQYF. The CDR3 DNA reads TGTGCCAGCAGTTACTCGGGACTTCGCACAGATACGCAGTATTTT.

In its sample, this clonotype was seen a few times. The genes are TRBV14 and TRBJ2-1; 11 bases line up with TRBD1. This CDR3 spans 15 amino acids. The V gene end was trimmed by 4 bases and the J gene end by 6 bases; junction bases not matched to a gene: 5. Germline V gives CDR1 SGHDN, CDR2 FVKESK. The CDR3 nucleotides read TGTGCCAGCAGCCTCCCGGACAGGGGGCCCAATGAGCAGTTCTTC. Protein product: CASSLPDRGPNEQFF.

The V call is TRBV20-1, the J call TRBJ2-5; 7 nucleotides line up with TRBD2. From germline, CDR1 is DFQATT and CDR2 SNEGSKA (reference sequence). This CDR3 comprises 13 residues. Germline trimming cut 3 bases from V and 3 bases from J; bases unmatched to any gene: 4. The CDR3 DNA sequence: TGCAGTGCTAGGTTGGGGGGGAAAGAGACCCAGTACTTC. Amino acids: CSARLGGKETQYF.

This chain uses TRBV12-3 or TRBV12-4 with TRBJ2-1; 8 positions match TRBD2. CDR3 length: 14 residues. J lost 7 bases, V lost 4 bases, and 6 bases had no gene match. Here the CDR3 DNA reads TGTGCCAGCAGTTCGGAACTAGCGGCGAATGAGCAGTTCTTC. Translation: CASSSELAANEQFF.

This chain links TRBV29-1 with TRBJ2-1; 9 bases align to TRBD2. This CDR3 region has 13 residues. CDR1 and CDR2 (germline): SQVTM, ANQGSEA. CDR3 bases: TGCACCACGGCGGGAGGGTATTACAATGAGCAGTTCTTC. Its protein product is CTTAGGYYNEQFF.

V and J are TRBV5-1 and TRBJ2-1; D remains ambiguous. The CDR3 loop spans 13 amino acids. V was trimmed by 6 bases and J by 5 bases, leaving 12 bases between them. Germline CDR1 and CDR2: SGHRS and YFSETQ. Here the CDR3 DNA reads TGCGCCAGCACCGGAGTTACCGACAATGAGCAGTTCTTC. This codes for CASTGVTDNEQFF.

This clonotype has a handful of counts. The chain couples TRBV15 to TRBJ2-6, with a tentative D call TRBD1 (6 bases). V was cut by 0 bases and J by 0 bases, with 12 bases left in between. CDR3 length: 18 residues. CDR1 is LNHNV, CDR2 YYDKDF, per germline (reference sequence). The CDR3 here is CATSREGAGVSGANVLTF. The CDR3 nucleotides read TGTGCCACCAGCAGAGAGGGGGCAGGCGTCTCTGGGGCCAACGTCCTGACTTTC.

This clonotype occurred a few times. V is TRBV6-1 and J is TRBJ1-5; 7 nucleotides agree with TRBD1. The J segment lost 4 bases and the V segment lost 10 bases, leaving 13 bases of the junction unmatched. The germline V gene encodes CDR1 MNHNS and CDR2 SASEGT. The CDR3 length is 15 residues. CDR3 DNA sequence: TGTGCCACGACAGGGCAAAACCTCTTAAATCAGCCCCAGCATTTT. Translating gives CATTGQNLLNQPQHF.

This clonotype was detected only once. The chain is built from TRBV30 and TRBJ1-1; D is unclear. The germline V gene encodes CDR1 GTSNPN and CDR2 SVGIG (reference sequence). V was trimmed by 5 bases and J by 3 bases, leaving 19 bases between them. This CDR3 region has 15 residues. The CDR3 loop reads CAWEGKERDYTEAFF. CDR3 coding DNA: TGTGCCTGGGAGGGCAAGGAGAGAGACTACACTGAAGCTTTCTTT. The whole variable domain, filled in from reference TRBV30 and TRBJ1-1, reads SQTIHQWPATLVQPVGSPLSLECTVEGTSNPNLYWYRQAAGRGLQLLFYSVGIGQISSEVPQNLSASRPQDRQFILSSKKLLLSDSGFYLCAWEGKERDYTEAFFGQGTRLTVV.

The V and J genes are TRBV20-1 and TRBJ2-7, with a possible D match to TRBD2 (6 bases). CDR1 and CDR2 from the germline V gene are DFQATT and SNEGSKA (reference sequence). This CDR3 contains 14 residues. V was cut by 3 bases and J by 0 bases, with 12 bases left in between. The CDR3 spells CSARGRESSYEQYF. In DNA form, the CDR3 reads TGCAGTGCTAGGGGTCGGGAGAGCTCCTACGAGCAGTACTTC.

The chain carries TRBV7-6 and TRBJ1-5, with D perhaps TRBD1 (5 bases). The V end lost 2 bases, the J end lost 0 bases, and 14 bases lay between the germline ends. The CDR3 covers 17 residues. Germline lookup yields CDR1 SGHVS and CDR2 FNYEAQ. Here the CDR3 DNA reads TGTGCCAGCAGCTTAAGACAGCCGGGTTATAGCAATCAGCCCCAGCATTTT. It is translated as CASSLRQPGYSNQPQHF.

Ten or more counts support this clonotype. Sequence at one end of the junction differs from germline and may be a read error. The V call is TRBV7-2, the J call TRBJ1-6; no clear D. Germline V lookup: CDR1 SGHTA, CDR2 FQGNSA. The CDR3 totals 16 residues. In DNA, the CDR3 is TGTGCCAGCGGCTTAGTCGAAAGCTCCTATAATTCACCCCTCCACTTT. Translation gives CASGLVESSYNSPLHF.